Here is one TCR beta chain with its context. Its antigen is undetermined. The junction differs from germline at one of its ends, possibly a read error. Each TCR library used around 500 ng of total RNA and a linear amplification protocol. As handled by the study authors: Sequencing covered under 85,000 rearranged alpha-chain transcripts across five or six healthy donors. TCRdb reprocessed the reads with MiXCR, giving one entry per CDR3 protein. What appears here as the V and J calls and clone size reflects TCRdb's work, not the paper's. Of approximately 180,000 distinct CDR3 sequences in the sample, about 70% were seen once. These data belong to a study of healthy donors' naive CD4 and CD8 T cells. General study points: Most V and J genes were reportedly biased between naive CD4+ and CD8+ cells.

CD4+CD8-CD45RO-CD45RA+ cells were naive CD4+; CD8+CD4-CD45RA+CD27bright cells were naive CD8+. The TCR originated in a pool of human donors in good health; the sample pools cells from several healthy donors. Source material: naive CD4+ and CD8+ T cells sorted from blood, pooled from several donors.

The CDR3 nucleotides read TGTGCCAGCACCTTGGGGACAGGGACCTATGGCTACACCTTC. Translation: CASTLGTGTYGYTF. This rearrangement joins TRBV5-6 to TRBJ1-2, with 9 bases identical to TRBD1. The CDR3 has 14 residues. Germline V gene sequence: CDR1 SGHDT, CDR2 YYEEEE.